This TCR beta chain was captured in a study of blood T cells in healthy people across ages. The study's findings and limits: Long-lived donors carried more naive CD4+ cells and greater diversity than aged donors. From one million sequenced T cells, diversity estimates were lower bounds. Age advanced and TCR beta diversity per million T cells fell, roughly linearly.

The use of a sample-barcoded 5' primer and a J-beta primer mix characterized a second PCR of roughly 7 to 11 cycles. Unique molecular identifiers of 12 random nucleotides labeled each cDNA. TCRdb reprocessed the 5' RACE reads with MiXCR, giving one entry per CDR3 protein. The repertoire holds roughly 2 million distinct CDR3 sequences, less than 50% seen once, with approximately 2% in the top ten. Germline loops: CDR1 LGHNA, CDR2 YNFKEQ. The CDR3 totals 15 residues. Points on this clonotype: As yet, its antigen is unknown. At one of its ends the junction is not consistent with the germline gene, which may arise from a read error.

This rearrangement joins TRBV4-2 to TRBJ2-7, with 7 bases fitting TRBD2. The clonotype was recovered from a middle-aged woman in good health. The sequenced sample was blood. In DNA, the CDR3 is TGTGCCAGCGGCCAAGATCGGACTAGTCGATACGAGCAGTACTTC. Translation: CASGQDRTSRYEQYF.